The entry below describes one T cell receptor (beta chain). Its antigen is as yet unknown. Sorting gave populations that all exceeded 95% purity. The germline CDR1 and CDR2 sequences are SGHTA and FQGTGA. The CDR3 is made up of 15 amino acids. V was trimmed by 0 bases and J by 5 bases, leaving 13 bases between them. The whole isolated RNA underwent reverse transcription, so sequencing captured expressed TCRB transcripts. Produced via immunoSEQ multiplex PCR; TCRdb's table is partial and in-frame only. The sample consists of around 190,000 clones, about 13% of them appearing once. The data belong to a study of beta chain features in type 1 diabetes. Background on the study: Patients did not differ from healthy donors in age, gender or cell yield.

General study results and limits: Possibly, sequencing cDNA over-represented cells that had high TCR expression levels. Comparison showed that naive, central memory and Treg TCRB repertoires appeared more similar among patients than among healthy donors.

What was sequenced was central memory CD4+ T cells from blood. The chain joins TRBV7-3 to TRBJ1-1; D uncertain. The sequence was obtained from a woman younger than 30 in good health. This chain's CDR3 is CASSLTPGSGTEAFF. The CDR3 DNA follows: TGTGCCAGCAGCTTAACTCCGGGGAGTGGTACTGAAGCTTTCTTT.